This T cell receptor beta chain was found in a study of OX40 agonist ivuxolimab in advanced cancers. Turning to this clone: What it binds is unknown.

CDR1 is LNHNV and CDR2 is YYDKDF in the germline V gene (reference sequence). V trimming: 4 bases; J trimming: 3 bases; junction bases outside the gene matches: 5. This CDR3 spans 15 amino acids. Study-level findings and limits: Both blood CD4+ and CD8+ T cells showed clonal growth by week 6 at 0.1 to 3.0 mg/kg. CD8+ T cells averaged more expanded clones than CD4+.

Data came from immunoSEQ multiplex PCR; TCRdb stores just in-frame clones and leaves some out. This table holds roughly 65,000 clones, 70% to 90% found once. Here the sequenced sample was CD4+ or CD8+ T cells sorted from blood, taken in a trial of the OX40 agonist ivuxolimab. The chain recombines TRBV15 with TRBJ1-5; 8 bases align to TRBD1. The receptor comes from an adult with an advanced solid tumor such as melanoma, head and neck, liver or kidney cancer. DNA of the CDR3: TGTGCCACCAGCACCGACAGGGGCTTCAATCAGCCCCAGCATTTT. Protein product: CATSTDRGFNQPQHF. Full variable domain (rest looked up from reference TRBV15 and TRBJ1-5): DAMVIQNPRYQVTQFGKPVTLSCSQTLNHNVMYWYQQKSSQAPKLLFHYYDKDFNNEADTPDNFQSRRPNTSFCFLDIRSPGLGDTAMYLCATSTDRGFNQPQHFGDGTRLSIL.